This is a list of T cell receptor beta chains from one sample in a study of beta chain features in type 1 diabetes. Some clones are missing from TCRdb's copy, which holds only in-frame ones; the method was immunoSEQ multiplex PCR. The sample holds nearly 700,000 clones, around 15% seen once. The sample comprised naive CD4+ T cells from blood. These receptors originate from a man aged 18 to 30 with type 1 diabetes. Each CDR3 is given with its conserved first and last residue. A D gene is named only where the DNA matches it firmly. Clone size, where shown, is once, few, many, or a class for clones that have expanded.

TRBV30	few	TRBJ2-1	TRBD2	TGTGCCTGGACCCCGTTTAGCGGGGGGGCCGGGGGTGAGCAGTTCTTC	CAWTPFSGGAGGEQFF
TRBV7-7	NA	TRBJ2-5	NA	TGTGCCAGCAGCTCGGGGGAGACCCAGTACTTC	CASSSGETQYF
TRBV5-4	NA	TRBJ1-1	TRBD1	TGTGCCAGCAGCCCTCCGCCCACAGGGGCGAACACTGAAGCTTTCTTT	CASSPPPTGANTEAFF
TRBV7-9	few	TRBJ1-6	NA	TGTGCCAGCAGCCTCGACAGGACTTACTATAATTCACCCCTCCACTTT	CASSLDRTYYNSPLHF
TRBV30	NA	TRBJ1-6	TRBD1	TGTGCCTGGGGGCTTCGAAGACAGGGAAATTCACCCCTCCACTTT	CAWGLRRQGNSPLHF
TRBV5-1	NA	TRBJ1-2	NA	TGCGCCAGCAGCTTAGCGGGCCATGGCTACACCTTC	CASSLAGHGYTF
TRBV6-6	few	TRBJ2-5	NA	TGTGCCAGCAGGGATGGGACGCTCCAAGAGACCCAGTACTTC	CASRDGTLQETQYF
TRBV4-1	few	TRBJ1-2	NA	TGCGCCAGCAGCCAAGATCGTGCGAAAAATGGCTACACCTTC	CASSQDRAKNGYTF
TRBV13	NA	TRBJ2-7	NA	TGTGCCAGCAGCTCCTTGGGCGCCACCAGCTTC	CASSSLGATSF
TRBV4-1	NA	TRBJ1-4	NA	TGCGCCAGCAGCCCGGCTAGTATCCCGACCCTTAGAAGTGAAAAACTGTTTTTT	CASSPASIPTLRSEKLFF
TRBV29-1	NA	TRBJ1-4	NA	TGCAGCGCCTTTGAGGAAAAACTGTTTTTT	CSAFEEKLFF
TRBV5-6	NA	TRBJ2-3	NA	TGTGCCACCCACTTAGGAGATACGCAGTATTTT	CATHLGDTQYF
TRBV13	few	TRBJ2-1	NA	TGTGCCAGCAGCTTAGGCCTAAGGTCGGCCGGCGACAATGAGCAGTTCTTC	CASSLGLRSAGDNEQFF
TRBV9	few	TRBJ1-2	NA	TGTGCCAGCAGCGTACACCGGGCCCTAGGGACTGGCTACACCTTC	CASSVHRALGTGYTF
TRBV10-3	few	TRBJ2-2	NA	TGTGCCACCCCAGCGGGGACAGGGAACACCGGGGAGCTGTTTTTT	CATPAGTGNTGELFF
TRBV28	NA	TRBJ1-1	NA	TGTGCCAGCAGCGACGGGACGCTCCCCGCTGAAGCTTTCTTT	CASSDGTLPAEAFF
TRBV30	NA	TRBJ1-5	NA	TGTGCCTGGAGTGAGTGGGGGGGGCCGTTTGATCAGCCCCAGCATTTT	CAWSEWGGPFDQPQHF
TRBV9	NA	TRBJ2-3	TRBD2	TGTGCCAGCAGCCCTACTAGCGGGGGGGCGGATACGCAGTATTTT	CASSPTSGGADTQYF
TRBV9	few	TRBJ2-3	NA	TGTGCCAGCAGCGAGGGGGGCCAGGGTAGTAATACGCAGTATTTT	CASSEGGQGSNTQYF
TRBV5-4	few	TRBJ2-5	NA	TGTGCCAGCTCCCGGGACATTGGATCCTCAGAGACCCAGTACTTC	CASSRDIGSSETQYF
TRBV19	few	TRBJ2-5	NA	TGTGCCAGTAGTAGGGGGACAACGGTCGGAGAGACCCAGTACTTC	CASSRGTTVGETQYF
TRBV2	few	TRBJ1-2	NA	TGTGCCAGCAGTGAACTAACAGCTTATGGCTACACCTTC	CASSELTAYGYTF
TRBV25-1	few	TRBJ2-2	TRBD1	TGTGCCAGCAGTCCAAGCGGGACAGGGGCCACCGGGGAGCTGTTTTTT	CASSPSGTGATGELFF
TRBV5-4	few	TRBJ2-5	TRBD1	TGTGCCAGCAGCTTCCTCACAGGGGGACAAGAGACCCAGTACTTC	CASSFLTGGQETQYF
TRBV30	NA	TRBJ1-2	NA	TGTGCCTGGAGTGTAGGGGTTTCTAGTGGCTACACCTTC	CAWSVGVSSGYTF
TRBV14	NA	TRBJ2-1	TRBD2	TGTGCCAGCAGCCCCAAGACTAGCGGAACTTACAATGAGCAGTTCTTC	CASSPKTSGTYNEQFF
TRBV9	NA	TRBJ1-1	TRBD1	TGTGCCAGCAGCGTAACAGGGGGACTGAACACTGAAGCTTTCTTT	CASSVTGGLNTEAFF
TRBV5-4	NA	TRBJ2-7	NA	TGTGCCAGCAGCTTGGGAGGCAGGGTGAACGAGCAGTACTTC	CASSLGGRVNEQYF
TRBV5-6	NA	TRBJ2-2	TRBD2	TGTGCCAGCAGCTTGGCCGTACTAGCGGGTCTCACCGGGGAGCTGTTTTTT	CASSLAVLAGLTGELFF
TRBV2	NA	TRBJ1-5	NA	TGTGCCAGCTCCGGGGGAGGGTTTCAGCCCCAGCATTTT	CASSGGGFQPQHF
TRBV29-1	few	TRBJ1-2	TRBD1	TGCAGCGTCCGACAGGGGGCTCAGGGCTACACCTTC	CSVRQGAQGYTF
TRBV11-3	NA	TRBJ2-3	NA	TGTGCCAGCAGCTCCCGCCTGTCGCAGTATTTT	CASSSRLSQYF
TRBV7-9	few	TRBJ1-2	NA	TGTGCCAGCAGCCCAATCGGGACCGCTAACTATGGCTACACCTTC	CASSPIGTANYGYTF
TRBV5-1	NA	TRBJ2-5	TRBD2	TGCGCCAGCGAATTCGGGGGGTCGGAGACCCAGTACTTC	CASEFGGSETQYF
TRBV5-1	few	TRBJ2-1	NA	TGCGCCAGTAGCGTCAATGCTGCGAGCTCCTACAATGAGCAGTTCTTC	CASSVNAASSYNEQFF
TRBV9	few	TRBJ2-3	NA	TGTGCCAGCAGCGTAGGGTTAGGCCTTAGCACAGATACGCAGTATTTT	CASSVGLGLSTDTQYF
TRBV2	few	TRBJ2-1	NA	TGTGCCAGCCGGGACACCTCCTCCTACAATGAGCAGTTCTTC	CASRDTSSYNEQFF
TRBV11-1	NA	TRBJ2-7	NA	TGTGCCAGCAGCTTAGAGGGGCCCTACGAGCAGTACTTC	CASSLEGPYEQYF
TRBV5-4	NA	TRBJ2-5	NA	TGTGCCAGCAGCCCCCGCGGGGGCGCCGCTTCAGAGACCCAGTACTTC	CASSPRGGAASETQYF
TRBV6-1	few	TRBJ2-3	NA	TGTGCCAGCAGTGAAGCGGACGGGACGGTCCAAGATACGCAGTATTTT	CASSEADGTVQDTQYF
TRBV5-4	NA	TRBJ2-1	TRBD1	TGTGCCAGCAGCTTGGGTGGACAGGGCTACAATGAGCAGTTCTTC	CASSLGGQGYNEQFF
TRBV18	NA	TRBJ1-2	NA	TGTGCCAGCTCGCCGCAGGGAGAGGGCTACACCTTC	CASSPQGEGYTF
TRBV12-5	NA	TRBJ2-1	TRBD1	TGTGCTAGTGGCCCAGGGACAGCGAATGAGCAGTTCTTC	CASGPGTANEQFF
TRBV25-1	few	TRBJ1-5	TRBD1	TGTGCCAGCAGTGGCTTAGGACAGGGTGAACAGCCCCAGCATTTT	CASSGLGQGEQPQHF
TRBV19	NA	TRBJ1-5	NA	TGTGCCAGTAGCAATCAGCCCCAGCATTTT	CASSNQPQHF
TRBV30	NA	TRBJ1-2	NA	TGTGCCTGGACGACCCGGGACAAGAGGGGCTACACCTTC	CAWTTRDKRGYTF
TRBV5-4	NA	TRBJ1-2	NA	TGTGCCAGCAGCTTGGTATTGCCACAGTCTGGCTACACCTTC	CASSLVLPQSGYTF
TRBV6-5	NA	TRBJ1-3	NA	TGTGCCAGCAGTTACTCCGGACGGCTGGGAGGAAACACCATATATTTT	CASSYSGRLGGNTIYF
TRBV1	few	TRBJ2-2	NA	TGCACCAGCAGCCAAGATGAGGGACAGGGCATCTCTCGGAACACCGGGGAGCTGTTTTTT	CTSSQDEGQGISRNTGELFF
TRBV7-9	few	TRBJ1-1	TRBD1	TGTGCCAGCAGCCCGTGGACAGGGGGAGGGACTGAAGCTTTCTTT	CASSPWTGGGTEAFF
TRBV25-1	few	TRBJ2-7	TRBD1	TGTGCCAGCAGTGTACAGGGGTGGGCCTCCTACGAGCAGTACTTC	CASSVQGWASYEQYF
TRBV20-1	NA	TRBJ2-1	NA	TGCAGTGTACGGGAGGAGCAGTTCTTC	CSVREEQFF
TRBV6-1	NA	TRBJ2-7	NA	TGTGCCAGCAGTGGGGACATCCATGAGCAGTACTTC	CASSGDIHEQYF